This passage covers 23 T cell receptor beta chains from one sample sequenced in a study of blood T cell repertoires in COVID-19. TCRdb keeps only in-frame clones here, not all; method: immunoSEQ multiplex PCR. There are about 170,000 clones in the sample; around four fifths occur only once, and around 20% lies in the top ten. The sample consisted of peripheral blood. All receptors derive from a woman in her seventies who had recovered from COVID-19.

This clone was counted only a few times. This chain connects TRBV12-3 or TRBV12-4 to TRBJ1-2, with D possibly TRBD1 on 5 matching bases. V lost 7 bases and J 8 bases, leaving 14 bases between the germline ends. The CDR3 consists of 12 residues. The CDR3 DNA sequence: TGTGCCAGCATGGGGGGATTGTGGGGCTACACCTTC. It codes for CASMGGLWGYTF.

In its sample, this clone was seen once. V is TRBV27 and J is TRBJ2-1; tentative D call: TRBD2 (6 bases). Between the trimmed V and J ends, which lost 7 bases and 7 bases, there was a span of 23 bases. CDR1 is MNHEY and CDR2 is SMNVEV in the germline V gene (reference sequence). The CDR3 is 16 residues long. CDR3 residues: CASTTVPPSGRNEQFF. DNA for the CDR3: TGTGCCAGCACCACTGTCCCCCCGAGTGGGAGGAATGAGCAGTTCTTC.

The chain is built from TRBV4-2 and TRBJ2-5; 8 positions match TRBD2. CDR1 is LGHNA and CDR2 is YNFKEQ in the germline V gene. J gave up 2 bases and V 0 bases, and 2 bases lay outside the gene matches. The CDR3 spans 15 residues. CDR3 sequence: CASSQEGTSQETQYF. CDR3 DNA sequence: TGTGCCAGCAGCCAAGAAGGGACTAGTCAAGAGACCCAGTACTTC.

The rearrangement uses TRBV7-2 and TRBJ2-1, with 12 positions matching TRBD2. V lost 5 bases to trimming and J lost 6 bases; unmatched junction nucleotides: 11. Germline V CDR1 and CDR2: SGHTA, FQGNSA. This CDR3 region has 17 residues. The CDR3 region is CASSTPSGRVGANEQFF. The CDR3 nucleotides read TGTGCCAGCAGCACCCCTAGCGGGAGGGTGGGGGCCAATGAGCAGTTCTTC. Looking up the rest from reference TRBV7-2 and TRBJ2-1 gives the full variable domain: GAGVSQSPSNKVTEKGKDVELRCDPISGHTALYWYRQSLGQGLEFLIYFQGNSAPDKSGLPSDRFSAERTGGSVSTLTIQRTQQEDSAVYLCASSTPSGRVGANEQFFGPGTRLTVL.

The rearrangement links TRBV18 to TRBJ2-5; weak D call: TRBD1 (6 bases). CDR3 size: 14 residues. The V end was cut by 4 bases, the J end by 5 bases, with 14 bases between. CDR1 is KGHSH, CDR2 LQKENI, per germline. The CDR3: CASSRNRGFETQYF. DNA for the CDR3: TGTGCCAGCTCACGGAATAGGGGGTTTGAGACCCAGTACTTC.

This clone occurred a few times. The chain is built from TRBV6-1 and TRBJ1-2; tentative D call: TRBD1 (5 bases). V lost 1 base to trimming and J lost 4 bases, with 16 bases between them. Germline V gene sequence: CDR1 MNHNS, CDR2 SASEGT. There are 16 residues in the CDR3. As DNA, the CDR3 is TGTGCCAGCAGTGAAGTGGGGCGCTTCCGCATCTATGGCTACACCTTC. It encodes CASSEVGRFRIYGYTF.

The CDR3 here is CASSGAGDTGELFF. The CDR3 nucleotides read TGTGCCAGCAGCGGGGCAGGGGACACCGGGGAGCTGTTTTTT. V is TRBV9 and J is TRBJ2-2; tentative D call: TRBD1 (6 bases). From germline, CDR1 is SGDLS and CDR2 YYNGEE. V gave up 3 bases and J gave up 3 bases, with 9 bases separating them. This CDR3 is 14 amino acids long.

The chain recombines TRBV11-2 with TRBJ2-5, with 7 nucleotides matching TRBD1. This CDR3 region has 15 residues. Germline assignment: CDR1 SGHAT and CDR2 FQNNGV. V lost 5 bases, J lost 1 base, and 7 bases stayed unmatched. The CDR3 DNA sequence: TGTGCCAGCAGCCCCTACAGGGGTTTCCAAGAGACCCAGTACTTC. It yields the protein CASSPYRGFQETQYF. Variable domain in full (rest from reference TRBV11-2 and TRBJ2-5): EAGVAQSPRYKIIEKRQSVAFWCNPISGHATLYWYQQILGQGPKLLIQFQNNGVVDDSQLPKDRFSAERLKGVDSTLKIQPAKLEDSAVYLCASSPYRGFQETQYFGPGTRLLVL.

The chain has TRBV5-1 and TRBJ2-5, with D possibly being TRBD1 (5 bases). Germline V gene lookup returns CDR1 SGHRS and CDR2 YFSETQ. The germline V and J ends were trimmed by 5 bases and 0 bases, with 11 bases remaining between them. This CDR3 region has 14 residues. CDR3 amino acids: CASSLRTNQETQYF. The CDR3 DNA sequence: TGCGCCAGCAGTCTAAGGACAAACCAAGAGACCCAGTACTTC. Full variable domain (missing parts from reference TRBV5-1 and TRBJ2-5): KAGVTQTPRYLIKTRGQQVTLSCSPISGHRSVSWYQQTPGQGLQFLFEYFSETQRNKGNFPGRFSGRQFSNSRSEMNVSTLELGDSALYLCASSLRTNQETQYFGPGTRLLVL.

The chain recombines TRBV5-6 with TRBJ1-2; 8 bases match TRBD1. V shed 0 bases and J 3 bases; nucleotides not matched to a gene: 1. The CDR3 loop spans 14 amino acids. From germline, CDR1 is SGHDT and CDR2 YYEEEE. The CDR3 here is CASSLAGGYYGYTF. In DNA, the CDR3 is TGTGCCAGCAGCTTGGCAGGGGGCTACTATGGCTACACCTTC.

V usage is TRBV12-3 or TRBV12-4 and J usage is TRBJ1-2, with unresolved D. V was shortened by 1 base and J by 8 bases, with 11 bases between the two germline ends. The CDR3 is 13 amino acids. The CDR3 nucleotides are TGTGCCAGCAGTTTAGGGCCCGCGGGGGGCTACACCTTC. This codes for CASSLGPAGGYTF.

This rearrangement joins TRBV6-5 to TRBJ1-2; a possible D gene is TRBD1 (5 bases). V was trimmed by 6 bases and J by 3 bases, leaving 14 bases between them. The CDR3 is made up of 14 amino acids. Germline lookup yields CDR1 MNHEY and CDR2 SVGAGI. The CDR3 sequence: CASSRHGGDYGYTF. As DNA, the CDR3 is TGTGCCAGCAGCCGACACGGGGGTGACTATGGCTACACCTTC.

CDR3 sequence: CASSVAESYNEQFF. CDR3 DNA: TGTGCCAGCAGCGTAGCGGAGAGCTACAATGAGCAGTTCTTC. The rearrangement links TRBV9 to TRBJ2-1; no firm D call. Per the germline V gene, CDR1 is SGDLS and CDR2 is YYNGEE. The CDR3 loop spans 14 amino acids. The V and J ends lost 0 bases and 3 bases respectively, with 7 bases between them.

This clone showed up just a few times. The V gene is TRBV18, the J gene TRBJ1-4, with D perhaps matching TRBD1 (6 bases). V was pared by 3 bases and J by 10 bases, with 18 bases between. CDR3 length equals 15 residues. Germline V gene sequence: CDR1 KGHSH, CDR2 LQKENI. The CDR3 sequence: CASSPGGPTYGKLFF. CDR3 nucleotides: TGTGCCAGCTCACCGGGGGGGCCCACCTACGGAAAACTGTTTTTT. Combining the CDR3 with reference TRBV18 and TRBJ1-4 gives the whole variable domain NAGVMQNPRHLVRRRGQEARLRCSPMKGHSHVYWYRQLPEEGLKFMVYLQKENIIDESGMPKERFSAEFPKEGPSILRIQQVVRGDSAAYFCASSPGGPTYGKLFFGSGTQLSVL.

The chain joins TRBV10-3 to TRBJ2-1; D is uncertain. The CDR3 runs to 11 residues. The V gene lost 4 bases and the J gene lost 8 bases, with 6 bases spanning the gap. Germline lookup yields CDR1 ENHRY and CDR2 SYGVKD. CDR3 sequence: CAISARDEQFF. The CDR3, as DNA: TGTGCCATCAGTGCTCGGGATGAGCAGTTCTTC.

The V gene is TRBV10-3, the J gene TRBJ2-6, with 12 bases matching TRBD1. This CDR3 has 17 amino acids. Germline values: CDR1 ENHRY, CDR2 SYGVKD. V gave up 7 bases and J gave up 4 bases; unmatched junction bases: 8. The CDR3 DNA reads TGTGCCATCACCTACCGGGACAGGGGGCCCGGGGCCAACGTCCTGACTTTC. As protein: CAITYRDRGPGANVLTF.

The rearrangement joins TRBV18 to TRBJ1-1; 8 nucleotides line up with TRBD1. J was trimmed by 4 bases and V by 5 bases; bases with no gene match: 3. This CDR3 has 13 amino acids. Germline values: CDR1 KGHSH, CDR2 LQKENI. DNA for the CDR3: TGTGCCAGCTCAGGACAGGGAAGCACTGAAGCTTTCTTT. Translated: CASSGQGSTEAFF.

This clone was counted a single time. J is TRBJ1-6 and V is TRBV21-1; the table's D gene call, TRBD1, was not cross checked with the DNA. TRBV21-1 is a pseudogene segment. The CDR3 contains 16 residues. CDR3: CASSKGVGRVGSPLHF. The CDR3 nucleotides read TGTGCCAGCAGCAAAGGGGTCGGCAGGGTGGGCTCACCCCTCCACTTT.

The chain joins TRBV3-1 (or the pseudogene TRBV3-2) to TRBJ2-7, with 12 bases that match TRBD1. Germline values: CDR1 LGHDT, CDR2 YNNKEL (reference sequence). This CDR3 is 16 amino acids long. V gave up 6 bases and J gave up 7 bases; unmatched junction bases: 13. Written as DNA, the CDR3 is TGTGCCAGCAGGCGACACAGGGACAGGGGGCTAGGGGAGCAGTACTTC. It specifies CASRRHRDRGLGEQYF.

This rearrangement joins TRBV29-1 to TRBJ2-7; D may be TRBD1 (5 bases). The CDR3 has 12 residues. The V end was cut by 4 bases, the J end by 4 bases, with 11 bases between. From germline, CDR1 is SQVTM and CDR2 ANQGSEA. This chain's CDR3 is CSVVGVGYEQYF. CDR3 DNA sequence: TGCAGCGTTGTAGGGGTCGGGTACGAGCAGTACTTC.

The chain couples TRBV13 to TRBJ1-4; 12 bases are shared with TRBD1. V lost 4 bases to trimming and J lost 8 bases; unmatched junction nucleotides: 11. CDR3 length: 17 residues. Germline V gene sequence: CDR1 PRHDT, CDR2 FYEKMQ (reference sequence). As DNA, the CDR3 is TGTGCCAGCAGCTCAGGGGACAGGGGGCGGGTGGTCGAAAAACTGTTTTTT. This codes for CASSSGDRGRVVEKLFF.

The chain is built from TRBV7-9 and TRBJ1-5; 10 bases map to TRBD1. CDR1 is SEHNR and CDR2 is FQNEAQ in the germline V gene (reference sequence). This CDR3 is built from 15 residues. The ends lost 5 bases at V and 3 bases at J; junction bases unmatched: 4. CDR3 protein: CASSGTGVYNQPQHF. DNA of the CDR3: TGTGCCAGCAGCGGGACAGGGGTCTACAATCAGCCCCAGCATTTT.

The CDR3 region is CASSQLEAGPRGYGYTF. The CDR3 DNA reads TGTGCCAGCAGCCAATTAGAAGCGGGCCCCCGGGGGTATGGCTACACCTTC. The J gene is TRBJ1-2, the V gene TRBV7-9, with D possibly matching TRBD1 (5 bases). Germline lookup yields CDR1 SEHNR and CDR2 FQNEAQ (reference sequence). The V and J ends lost 5 bases and 5 bases respectively, with 24 bases between them. The length of the CDR3 is 17 residues.